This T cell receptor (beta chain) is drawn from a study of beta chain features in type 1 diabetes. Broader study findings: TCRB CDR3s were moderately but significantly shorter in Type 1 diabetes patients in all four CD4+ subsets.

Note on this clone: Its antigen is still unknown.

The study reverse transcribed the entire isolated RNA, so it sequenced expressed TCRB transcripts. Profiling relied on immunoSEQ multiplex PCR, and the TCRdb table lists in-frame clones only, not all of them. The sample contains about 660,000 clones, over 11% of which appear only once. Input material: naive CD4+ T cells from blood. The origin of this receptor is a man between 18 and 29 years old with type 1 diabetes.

For the CDR3, the DNA is TGTGCCCCCGACTCCCAGGGTGGCCCCGGGGAGCTGTTTTTT. This translates into CAPDSQGGPGELFF. This chain links TRBV7-9 with TRBJ2-2; D may be TRBD1 (5 bases). V was pared by 11 bases and J by 6 bases, with 19 bases between. CDR1 and CDR2 from the germline V gene are SEHNR and FQNEAQ (reference sequence). CDR3 length equals 14 residues.